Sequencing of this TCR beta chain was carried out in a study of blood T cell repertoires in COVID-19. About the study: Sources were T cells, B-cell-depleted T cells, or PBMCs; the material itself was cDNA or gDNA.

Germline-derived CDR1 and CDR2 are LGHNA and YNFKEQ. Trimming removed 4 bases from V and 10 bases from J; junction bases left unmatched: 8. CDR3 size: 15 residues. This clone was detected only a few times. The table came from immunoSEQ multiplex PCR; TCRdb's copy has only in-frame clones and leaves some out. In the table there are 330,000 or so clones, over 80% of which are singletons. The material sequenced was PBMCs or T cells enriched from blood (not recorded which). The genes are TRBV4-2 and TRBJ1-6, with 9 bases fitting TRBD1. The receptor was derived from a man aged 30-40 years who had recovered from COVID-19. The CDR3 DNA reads TGTGCCAGCAGCCGTTGGGACAGGGAGGGGTCACCCCTCCACTTT. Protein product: CASSRWDREGSPLHF.